A selection of T cell receptor beta chains follows, all from one sample in a study of CD8 T cells in ankylosing spondylitis. TCRdb called the 5' RACE reads again in MiXCR, with one record for every CDR3 protein. The table shows 150,000 to 200,000 distinct CDR3 sequences, with 15% to 20% occurring only once. Material for sequencing was blood, either unsorted or a sorted T cell fraction (not recorded which). The receptor set was obtained from a male donor under 30 with ankylosing spondylitis or in good health (not recorded which). Each CDR3 is given with its conserved first and last residue. D genes are given only for firm matches. Clone size is shown for a subset of rows, as once, few, many or a class of expanded clone.

v_gene: TRBV7-2; d_gene: TRBD2; abundance: many; j_gene: TRBJ2-3; CDR3aa: CASSWVGGATDTQYF; CDR3nt: TGTGCCAGCAGCTGGGTGGGAGGGGCCACAGATACGCAGTATTTT
v_gene: TRBV7-2; d_gene: TRBD2; abundance: many; j_gene: TRBJ2-3; CDR3aa: CASSFPSGSRDTQYF; CDR3nt: TGTGCCAGCAGCTTCCCCAGCGGGAGTAGGGATACGCAGTATTTT
v_gene: TRBV20-1; d_gene: TRBD2; abundance: many; j_gene: TRBJ2-1; CDR3aa: CSAEMGLAGGYDEQFF; CDR3nt: TGCAGTGCCGAGATGGGTCTGGCGGGAGGGTACGATGAGCAGTTCTTC
v_gene: TRBV12-3/TRBV12-4; d_gene: -; abundance: many; j_gene: TRBJ2-1; CDR3aa: CASATSSAGNEQFF; CDR3nt: TGTGCCAGCGCTACATCTTCGGCTGGTAATGAGCAGTTCTTC
v_gene: TRBV2; d_gene: TRBD2; abundance: -; j_gene: TRBJ2-1; CDR3aa: CASSQTSGRNEQFF; CDR3nt: TGTGCCAGCAGTCAGACTAGCGGGAGAAATGAGCAGTTCTTC
v_gene: TRBV27; d_gene: TRBD1; abundance: -; j_gene: TRBJ2-2; CDR3aa: CASTWTGSTGELFF; CDR3nt: TGTGCCAGCACCTGGACAGGGAGCACCGGGGAGCTGTTTTTT
v_gene: TRBV4-1; d_gene: -; abundance: many; j_gene: TRBJ1-2; CDR3aa: CASRHRDYGYTF; CDR3nt: TGCGCCAGCAGGCACAGGGACTATGGCTACACCTTC
v_gene: TRBV27; d_gene: TRBD2; abundance: many; j_gene: TRBJ2-3; CDR3aa: CASSNTGLAETDTQYF; CDR3nt: TGTGCCAGCAGTAATACAGGACTAGCGGAGACAGATACGCAGTATTTT
v_gene: TRBV12-5; d_gene: -; abundance: -; j_gene: TRBJ1-2; CDR3aa: CASGLESTDGYTF; CDR3nt: TGTGCTAGTGGTTTGGAATCGACAGATGGCTACACCTTC
v_gene: TRBV24-1; d_gene: -; abundance: many; j_gene: TRBJ2-3; CDR3aa: CATSDRSPRDTQYF; CDR3nt: TGTGCCACCAGTGACCGGTCCCCTCGGGATACGCAGTATTTT
v_gene: TRBV7-2; d_gene: -; abundance: many; j_gene: TRBJ2-1; CDR3aa: CASSLSMVHYNEQFF; CDR3nt: TGTGCCAGCAGCCTCAGTATGGTGCATTACAATGAGCAGTTCTTC
v_gene: TRBV20-1; d_gene: TRBD2; abundance: many; j_gene: TRBJ2-1; CDR3aa: CRPGLAGHNEQFF; CDR3nt: TGCAGACCAGGACTAGCGGGTCACAATGAGCAGTTCTTC
v_gene: TRBV10-3; d_gene: -; abundance: many; j_gene: TRBJ2-5; CDR3aa: CAISGSEETQYF; CDR3nt: TGTGCCATCAGTGGGTCGGAAGAGACCCAGTACTTC
v_gene: TRBV5-1; d_gene: -; abundance: many; j_gene: TRBJ2-5; CDR3aa: CASSGPGQETQYF; CDR3nt: TGCGCCAGCAGCGGCCCAGGGCAAGAGACCCAGTACTTC
v_gene: TRBV12-3/TRBV12-4; d_gene: TRBD1; abundance: many; j_gene: TRBJ2-6; CDR3aa: CASSPGQASGANVLTF; CDR3nt: TGTGCCAGCAGTCCTGGACAGGCCTCTGGGGCCAACGTCCTGACTTTC
v_gene: TRBV29-1; d_gene: TRBD1; abundance: -; j_gene: TRBJ2-1; CDR3aa: CSVVQGAFEQFF; CDR3nt: TGCAGCGTTGTACAGGGGGCGTTTGAGCAGTTCTTC
v_gene: TRBV29-1; d_gene: -; abundance: few; j_gene: TRBJ2-1; CDR3aa: CSVGGTGSYNEQFF; CDR3nt: TGCAGCGTTGGGGGGACCGGCTCCTACAATGAGCAGTTCTTC
v_gene: TRBV7-9; d_gene: -; abundance: many; j_gene: TRBJ2-5; CDR3aa: CASSPTRGRYQETQYF; CDR3nt: TGTGCCAGCAGCCCAACTCGTGGAAGGTATCAAGAGACCCAGTACTTC
v_gene: TRBV11-2; d_gene: -; abundance: many; j_gene: TRBJ2-3; CDR3aa: CASSLVPHVGGTDTQYF; CDR3nt: TGTGCCAGCAGCTTAGTTCCCCATGTGGGAGGCACAGATACGCAGTATTTT